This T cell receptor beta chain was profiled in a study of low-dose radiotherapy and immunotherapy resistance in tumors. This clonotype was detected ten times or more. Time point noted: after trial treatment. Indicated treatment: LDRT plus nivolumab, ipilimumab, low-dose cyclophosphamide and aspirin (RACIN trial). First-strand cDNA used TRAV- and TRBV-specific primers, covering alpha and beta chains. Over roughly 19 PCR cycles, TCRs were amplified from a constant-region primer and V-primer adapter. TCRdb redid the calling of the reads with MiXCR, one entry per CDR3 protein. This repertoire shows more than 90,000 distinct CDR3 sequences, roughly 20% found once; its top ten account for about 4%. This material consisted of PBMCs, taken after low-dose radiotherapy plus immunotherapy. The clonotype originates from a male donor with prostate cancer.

The CDR3 nucleotides are TGTGCCTGGACTAGGCTGGGGGACACCCACCGCGAGCAGTACTTC. Encoded protein: CAWTRLGDTHREQYF. The J gene is TRBJ2-7, the V gene TRBV30, with D perhaps TRBD1 (6 bases). The CDR3 covers 15 residues. Trimming stripped 4 bases from V and 6 bases from J, with 22 bases between. CDR1 GTSNPN and CDR2 SVGIG come from the germline V gene (reference sequence).